A selection of T cell receptor beta chains follows, all from one sample in a study of blood T cell repertoires in COVID-19. Clones were sequenced by immunoSEQ multiplex PCR, and TCRdb holds only the in-frame ones, with some missing. The top ten hold 1.9% of the sample, which has roughly 250,000 clones, over 80% seen once. Sequenced input: PBMCs or T cells enriched from blood (not recorded which). Receptors originate from a woman aged 18-30 years who had recovered from COVID-19. The CDR3 runs from the conserved cysteine through the conserved F or W. A D gene is named only where the DNA matches it firmly. Some rows mark clone size as missing; the rest say once, few, many or name a class of expanded clone.

size	D	V	J	CDR3	DNA
-	-	TRBV28	TRBJ2-7	CASSLTGGSYEQYF	TGTGCCAGCAGTTTAACGGGGGGCTCGTACGAGCAGTACTTC
-	TRBD2	TRBV18	TRBJ2-7	CASSEPIAGADEQYF	TGTGCCAGCTCAGAACCAATAGCGGGAGCGGACGAGCAGTACTTC
once	TRBD2	TRBV7-9	TRBJ2-1	CASSPLGGRGYNEQFF	TGTGCCAGCAGCCCGTTGGGAGGGCGAGGGTACAATGAGCAGTTCTTC
-	TRBD2	TRBV5-4	TRBJ2-1	CASSMGSGNNEQFF	TGTGCCAGCAGCATGGGCAGCGGGAACAATGAGCAGTTCTTC
-	-	TRBV7-2	TRBJ1-2	CASSFRSGGDYGYTF	TGTGCCAGCAGCTTTCGATCGGGGGGAGACTATGGCTACACCTTC
-	TRBD1	TRBV7-2	TRBJ1-2	CASSLVSGTANYGYTF	TGTGCCAGCAGCTTAGTGTCCGGGACAGCTAACTATGGCTACACCTTC
-	-	TRBV5-6	TRBJ1-3	CASSLDRVGNTIYF	TGTGCCAGCAGCTTGGACCGGGTAGGAAACACCATATATTTT
-	-	TRBV11-3	TRBJ1-1	CASSLLGRAFF	TGTGCCAGCAGCTTACTGGGGCGAGCTTTCTTT
-	-	TRBV15	TRBJ1-3	CATSQEGGSGNTIYF	TGTGCCACCAGCCAAGAGGGAGGCTCTGGAAACACCATATATTTT
-	TRBD2	TRBV11-3	TRBJ2-3	CASSLVLAGDTDTQYF	TGTGCCAGCAGCTTAGTTTTAGCGGGGGACACAGATACGCAGTATTTT
-	-	TRBV19	TRBJ1-1	CASMRGMNTEAFF	TGTGCCAGCATGAGAGGGATGAACACTGAAGCTTTCTTT
-	-	TRBV27	TRBJ1-2	CASSASVYYGYTF	TGTGCCAGCAGTGCCAGCGTTTACTATGGCTACACCTTC
-	-	TRBV21-1	TRBJ2-5	CASSKVQRAGGKETQYF	TGTGCCAGCAGCAAAGTACAAAGGGCAGGGGGTAAAGAGACCCAGTACTTC
-	TRBD1	TRBV5-4	TRBJ1-5	CASSFGGTGNQPQHF	TGTGCCAGCAGCTTCGGTGGGACAGGGAATCAGCCCCAGCATTTT
-	-	TRBV10-3	TRBJ2-2	CAISESRAAAELFF	TGTGCCATCAGTGAGTCCAGGGCCGCCGCCGAGCTGTTTTTT
-	-	TRBV24-1	TRBJ1-1	CATSDLLGGEAFF	TGTGCCACCAGTGATTTGCTCGGGGGTGAAGCTTTCTTT
-	-	TRBV19	TRBJ2-7	CASSIMTQYEQYF	TGTGCCAGTAGTATCATGACACAGTACGAGCAGTACTTC
-	-	TRBV13	TRBJ1-5	CASSLNGQPQHF	TGTGCCAGCAGCCTTAACGGTCAGCCCCAGCATTTT
-	-	TRBV27	TRBJ1-2	CASSPSGGYGYTF	TGTGCCAGCAGTCCCTCGGGGGGGTATGGCTACACCTTC
-	TRBD1	TRBV18	TRBJ2-7	CASSPPGQVYEQYF	TGTGCCAGCTCACCTCCGGGACAGGTGTACGAGCAGTACTTC
-	-	TRBV7-2	TRBJ1-6	CASSLGQSYNSPLHF	TGTGCCAGCAGCTTAGGTCAGTCCTATAATTCACCCCTCCACTTT
few	TRBD2	TRBV29-1	TRBJ2-7	CSVREVNYEQYF	TGCAGCGTGCGGGAGGTGAACTACGAGCAGTACTTC
-	TRBD1	TRBV7-2	TRBJ1-2	CASSSTGGNYGYTF	TGTGCCAGCAGCTCGACAGGGGGAAACTATGGCTACACCTTC
-	-	TRBV19	TRBJ2-3	CASSIFAGSATDTQYF	TGTGCCAGTAGTATATTTGCGGGGTCCGCCACAGATACGCAGTATTTT
-	-	TRBV1	TRBJ2-3	CTSSRSSLAGGFPDTQYF	TGCACCAGCAGCCGATCCTCACTAGCGGGGGGCTTCCCAGATACGCAGTATTTT
-	-	TRBV12-5	TRBJ1-1	CASGLVSGNTEAFF	TGTGCTAGTGGTTTGGTAAGCGGGAACACTGAAGCTTTCTTT
-	TRBD1	TRBV4-3	TRBJ1-1	CASSQVWGQPSEAFF	TGCGCCAGCAGCCAAGTTTGGGGACAGCCAAGTGAAGCTTTCTTT
-	-	TRBV7-2	TRBJ2-5	CASSLGLGGQETQYF	TGTGCCAGCAGCTTAGGTTTGGGCGGGCAAGAGACCCAGTACTTC
-	-	TRBV5-6	TRBJ1-2	CASSLGRRDGYTF	TGTGCCAGCAGCTTGGGACGCCGGGATGGCTACACCTTC